The T cell receptor (beta chain) described here comes from a study of shared clonotypes between healthy human individuals. As concerns this clone: The antigen is undetermined.

Findings and limits, study-wide: Estimated richness was generally greater in naive than memory subsets.

The donors, healthy adults who were HIV-negative, had experienced no recent acute infections or vaccinations. Replicate sorted-subset PCRs were loaded with 150 to 200 ng DNA, approximately 31,000 T cell genomes. Clones were sequenced by immunoSEQ multiplex PCR, and TCRdb holds only the in-frame ones, with some missing. This sample has around 2,000,000 clones, with 85% to 95% found just once. Trimming took 0 bases from V and 9 from J; bases not matched to a gene: 7. The CDR3 is 16 residues long. Germline assignment: CDR1 LGHNA and CDR2 YSLEER. The sample comprised naive CD4+ T cells sorted from blood. As for subset: CD45RA+ positively selected. The TCR sequence derives from a man aged 18 to 30 in good health. The chain combines TRBV4-3 with TRBJ1-6; 8 bases match TRBD1. The CDR3 nucleotides are TGCGCCAGCAGCCAAGATTCCCCAGGGGGCGTTTCACCCCTCCACTTT. Protein: CASSQDSPGGVSPLHF.